This TCR beta chain derives from a study of T cell responses to AZD1222 COVID-19 vaccine. Findings and caveats of the study: Of the AZD1222 recipients, only 5 to 7 were seropositive at baseline. Sampled repertoires all dated from after the peak T cell response. It should be noted that donors were predominantly white British and more often female, and clonal diversity was possibly underestimated.

As for this clone: No antigen is known for it.

The table came from immunoSEQ multiplex PCR; TCRdb's copy has only in-frame clones and leaves some out. The sample carries roughly 140,000 clones, approximately 88% recorded once. The sample here was peripheral blood, taken on day 0 of MenACWY control vaccination. The sequence was obtained from an adult in good health.

The CDR3 DNA reads as TGTGCCAGCTCACTAGACAGAAACGGGGAGCTGTTTTTT. Translation gives CASSLDRNGELFF. The J gene is TRBJ2-2, the V gene TRBV18; D perhaps matches TRBD1 (5 bases). V dropped 4 bases and J dropped 7 bases, with 10 bases sitting between them. The CDR3 sequence is 13 residues long. Germline CDR1 reads KGHSH; CDR2 reads LQKENI.